Shown below are 5 T cell receptor beta chains from a single sample sequenced in a study of tumor-infiltrating lymphocytes in glioblastoma multiforme listed by TCRdb under 2017. Instrument on record: Illumina HiSeq 2500. Using a modified ARM-PCR protocol with multiple V-beta primers and a C-beta primer, the team built TCRB libraries from RNA through three nested multiplex PCR rounds. Clones were called with MiXCR by TCRdb after fastp trimmed the public reads at Q25, and only in-frame beta chains were retained. When rows share a CDR3 protein, they turn into one entry using the most common DNA and genes. The sample table records approximately 14,000 distinct CDR3 sequences; approximately 71% of these occur just once. In total, the top ten clones hold approximately 50% of the sample. The sequenced sample consisted of brain tumor tissue. These receptors all stem from a male donor with glioblastoma.

This clonotype was found once. The chain links TRBV4-1 to TRBJ1-2; 7 nucleotides align to TRBD1. The CDR3 consists of 16 residues. V was clipped by 0 bases and J by 5 bases; unmatched bases: 9. CDR1 is MGHRA, CDR2 YSYEKL, per germline. The CDR3 bases are TGCGCCAGCAGCCAAGATCTGTACAGGGGAAAGTATGGCTACACCTTC. This encodes CASSQDLYRGKYGYTF.

The chain links TRBV6-6 to TRBJ2-2; D perhaps matches TRBD2 (6 bases). Germline values: CDR1 MNHNY, CDR2 SVGAGI (reference sequence). The CDR3 spans 14 residues. Trimming took 3 bases from V and 8 from J, leaving 13 bases between them. The CDR3 region has the DNA TGTGCCAGCAGTTATGCGGGGACCACTGGGGAGCTGTTTTTT. It translates to CASSYAGTTGELFF.

This clonotype was picked up a small number of times. The CDR3 here is CASSYSTPGSLPGDTQYF. For the CDR3, the DNA is TGTGCCAGCAGTTACTCGACCCCCGGGAGCCTCCCGGGAGATACGCAGTATTTT. This rearrangement joins TRBV6-5 to TRBJ2-3, with a weak D call TRBD2 (6 bases). Trimming took off 0 bases at V and 5 bases at J, with 21 bases between the two ends. CDR1 and CDR2 (germline): MNHEY, SVGAGI. The CDR3 runs 18 residues.

The rearrangement joins TRBV11-2 to TRBJ2-2; 7 bases agree with TRBD2. The CDR3 totals 20 residues. Germline values: CDR1 SGHAT, CDR2 FQNNGV. Trimming cost V 7 bases and J 14 bases; bases outside gene matches: 34. The CDR3 coding sequence is TGTGCCAGCACCCACTCACTCGGCCAAGGGCTAGCGGTAAACACCGGGGGACTGTTTTTT. Translation gives CASTHSLGQGLAVNTGGLFF.

This sequence joins TRBV4-1 and TRBJ2-5; possible D gene TRBD1, 6 bases. Germline CDR1 MGHRA, CDR2 YSYEKL. The V end was cut by 0 bases, the J end by 5 bases, with 19 bases between. The CDR3 is made up of 17 amino acids. This chain's CDR3 is CASSQDWVGAQSETQYF. CDR3 nucleotides: TGCGCCAGCAGCCAAGATTGGGTGGGGGCCCAATCGGAGACCCAGTACTTC.